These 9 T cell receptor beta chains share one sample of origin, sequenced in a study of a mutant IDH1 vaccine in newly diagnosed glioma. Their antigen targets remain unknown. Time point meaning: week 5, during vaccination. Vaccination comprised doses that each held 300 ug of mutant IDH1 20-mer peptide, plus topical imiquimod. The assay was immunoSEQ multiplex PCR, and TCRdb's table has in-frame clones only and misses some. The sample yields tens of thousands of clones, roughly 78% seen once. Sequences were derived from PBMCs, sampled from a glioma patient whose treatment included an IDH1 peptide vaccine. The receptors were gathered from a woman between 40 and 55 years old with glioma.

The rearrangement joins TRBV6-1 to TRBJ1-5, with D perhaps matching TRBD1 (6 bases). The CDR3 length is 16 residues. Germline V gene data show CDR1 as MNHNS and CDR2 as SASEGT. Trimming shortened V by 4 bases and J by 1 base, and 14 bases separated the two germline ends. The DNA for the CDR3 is TGTGCCAGCAGTGCTCAGGGGAAAGGGAGCAATCAGCCCCAGCATTTT. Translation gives CASSAQGKGSNQPQHF.

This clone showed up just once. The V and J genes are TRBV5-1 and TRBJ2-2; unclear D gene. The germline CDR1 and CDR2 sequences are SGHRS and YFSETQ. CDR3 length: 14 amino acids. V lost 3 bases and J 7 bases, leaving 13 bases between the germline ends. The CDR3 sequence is CASSSDPQSGELFF. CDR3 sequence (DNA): TGCGCCAGCAGCTCGGACCCCCAAAGCGGGGAGCTGTTTTTT.

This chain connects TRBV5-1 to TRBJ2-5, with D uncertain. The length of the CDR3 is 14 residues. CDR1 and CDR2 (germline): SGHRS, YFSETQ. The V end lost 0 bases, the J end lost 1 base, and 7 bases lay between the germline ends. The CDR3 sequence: CASSLATAQETQYF. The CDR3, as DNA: TGCGCCAGCAGCTTGGCGACGGCCCAAGAGACCCAGTACTTC.

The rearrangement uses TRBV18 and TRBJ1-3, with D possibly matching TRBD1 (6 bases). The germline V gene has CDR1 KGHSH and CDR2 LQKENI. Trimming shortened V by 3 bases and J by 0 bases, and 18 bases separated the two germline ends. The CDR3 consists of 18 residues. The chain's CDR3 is CASSPLTGTYSSGNTIYF. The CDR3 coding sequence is TGTGCCAGCTCACCTCTCACCGGGACATACTCCTCTGGAAACACCATATATTTT.

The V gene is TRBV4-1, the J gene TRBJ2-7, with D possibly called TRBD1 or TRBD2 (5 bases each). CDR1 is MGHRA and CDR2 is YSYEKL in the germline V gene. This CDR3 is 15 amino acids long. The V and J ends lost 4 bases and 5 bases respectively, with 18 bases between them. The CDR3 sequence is CASSRLSRGENEQYF. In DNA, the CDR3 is TGCGCCAGCAGCCGTTTGTCGAGGGGCGAGAACGAGCAGTACTTC.

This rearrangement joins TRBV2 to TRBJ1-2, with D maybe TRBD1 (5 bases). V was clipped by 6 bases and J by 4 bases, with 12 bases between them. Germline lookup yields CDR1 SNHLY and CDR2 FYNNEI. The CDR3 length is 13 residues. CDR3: CASSPGPRYGYTF. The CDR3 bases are TGTGCCAGCAGCCCGGGACCCCGCTATGGCTACACCTTC.

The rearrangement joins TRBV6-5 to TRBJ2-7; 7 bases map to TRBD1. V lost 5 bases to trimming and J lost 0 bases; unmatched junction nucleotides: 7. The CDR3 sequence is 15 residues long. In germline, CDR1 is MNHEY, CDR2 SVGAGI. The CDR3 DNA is TGTGCCAGCAGTCCGGGGACAGCGAGCTCCTACGAGCAGTACTTC. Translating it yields CASSPGTASSYEQYF.

The CDR3 DNA reads as TGTGCCAGCTCACCAGGGACAGGAAACTATGGCTACACCTTC. Translation: CASSPGTGNYGYTF. This chain joins TRBV18 and TRBJ1-2, with 8 bases fitting TRBD1. Trimming cost V 2 bases and J 2 bases; bases outside gene matches: 1. The CDR3 totals 14 residues. Germline V lookup: CDR1 KGHSH, CDR2 LQKENI. The whole variable domain, filled in from reference TRBV18 and TRBJ1-2, reads NAGVMQNPRHLVRRRGQEARLRCSPMKGHSHVYWYRQLPEEGLKFMVYLQKENIIDESGMPKERFSAEFPKEGPSILRIQQVVRGDSAAYFCASSPGTGNYGYTFGSGTRLTVV.

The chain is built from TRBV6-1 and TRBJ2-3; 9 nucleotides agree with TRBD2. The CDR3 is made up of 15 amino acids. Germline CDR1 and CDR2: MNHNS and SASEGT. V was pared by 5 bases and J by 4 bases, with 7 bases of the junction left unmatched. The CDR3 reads CASSPLGLAADTQYF. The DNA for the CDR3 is TGTGCCAGCAGTCCCCTGGGACTAGCTGCAGATACGCAGTATTTT.